A single T cell receptor beta chain is shown here with its context. What it binds is not known. This entry is derived from a study of CD8 T cells in Susac syndrome. Study-level results: The Susac syndrome CD4+ T cell repertoires displayed no clonal expansion.

Patients with Susac syndrome met diagnostic criteria that were recently defined for definite or probable disease. Trimming shortened V by 5 bases and J by 0 bases, and 13 bases separated the two germline ends. This CDR3 has 15 amino acids. CDR1 is MDHEN and CDR2 is SYDVKM in the germline V gene. Random hexamers served to reverse transcribe roughly 0.45 to 1 ug RNA. TCR beta CDR3 was amplified by immunoSEQ multiplex PCR. This amplification extended across 54 Vbeta and 13 Jbeta segments. TCRdb reprocessed the immunoSEQ multiplex PCR reads via MiXCR and lists one record per CDR3 protein. The sample holds approximately 180,000 distinct CDR3 sequences, around 94% seen once.

This chain connects TRBV28 to TRBJ1-1, with D possibly being TRBD1 (5 bases). Sequenced material: CD4+ T cells from PBMCs. The receptor was isolated from a human donor with Susac syndrome. The CDR3 DNA is TGTGCCAGCAGTAGGTTCCGACAGATGAACACTGAAGCTTTCTTT. Its translation is CASSRFRQMNTEAFF.